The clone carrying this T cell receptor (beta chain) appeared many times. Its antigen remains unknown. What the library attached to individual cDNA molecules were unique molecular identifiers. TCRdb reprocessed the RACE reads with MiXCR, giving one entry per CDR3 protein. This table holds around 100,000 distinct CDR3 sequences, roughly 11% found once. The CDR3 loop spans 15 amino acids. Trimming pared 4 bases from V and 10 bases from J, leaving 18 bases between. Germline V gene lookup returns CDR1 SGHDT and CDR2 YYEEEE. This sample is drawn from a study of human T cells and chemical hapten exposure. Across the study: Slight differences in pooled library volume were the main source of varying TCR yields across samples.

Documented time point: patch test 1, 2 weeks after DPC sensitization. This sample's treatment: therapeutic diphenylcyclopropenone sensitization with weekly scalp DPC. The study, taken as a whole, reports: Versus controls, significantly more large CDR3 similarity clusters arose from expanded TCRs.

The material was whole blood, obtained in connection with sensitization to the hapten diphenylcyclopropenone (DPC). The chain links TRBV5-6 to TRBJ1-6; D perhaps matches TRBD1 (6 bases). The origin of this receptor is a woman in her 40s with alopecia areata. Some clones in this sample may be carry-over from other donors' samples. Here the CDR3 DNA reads TGTGCCAGCAGCCCCCTGGGGGCCTTAGGCTCACCCCTCCACTTT. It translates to CASSPLGALGSPLHF.